This T cell receptor (beta chain) was found in a study of control samples from healthy donors and cancer patients. This CDR3 contains 15 residues. V lost 4 bases and J lost 7, with 17 bases in between. Germline CDR1 MDHEN, CDR2 SYDVKM. Sequencing was performed with immunoSEQ multiplex PCR; in TCRdb, only in-frame clones are kept and a portion is missing. The table lists about 140,000 clones, roughly 92% of them singletons. This clonotype was sampled from a man aged 25-40 years in good health. Sequenced input: blood. V is TRBV28 and J is TRBJ2-1; possibly TRBD1 for D (6 bases). The CDR3 reads CASSSNRQVLNEQFF. For the CDR3, the DNA is TGTGCCAGCAGTTCCAATCGACAGGTTTTGAATGAGCAGTTCTTC.